A single sample gave rise to the 5 T cell receptor beta chains below, sequenced in a study of blood T cell repertoires in COVID-19. Produced via immunoSEQ multiplex PCR; TCRdb's table is partial and in-frame only. The sample has about 87,000 clones, over 70% seen once. Sequenced sample: peripheral blood. These receptors all come from a woman between 50 and 59 years old with acute or convalescent COVID-19.

V is TRBV19 and J is TRBJ1-4; 9 positions agree with TRBD1. Trimming at V came to 3 bases and at J to 5 bases, leaving 4 bases not matched to a gene. There are 15 residues in the CDR3. CDR1 is LNHDA, CDR2 SQIVND, per germline (reference sequence). The chain's CDR3 is CASSIRTGENEKLFF. The CDR3 nucleotides are TGTGCCAGTAGTATCCGGACAGGGGAGAATGAAAAACTGTTTTTT.

The chain has TRBV7-9 and TRBJ2-2, with D unclear. Per the germline V gene, CDR1 is SEHNR and CDR2 is FQNEAQ (reference sequence). V dropped 10 bases and J dropped 0 bases, with 18 bases sitting between them. The CDR3 length is 16 residues. DNA for the CDR3: TGTGCCACCACAAGGTTCCCGACAACGAACACCGGGGAGCTGTTTTTT. It specifies CATTRFPTTNTGELFF.

The chain joins TRBV9 to TRBJ1-1; D is uncertain. Trimming left V 4 bases short and J 0 bases short, with 7 bases between. CDR3 length: 13 amino acids. Looked up from germline, CDR1 is SGDLS and CDR2 is YYNGEE. In DNA, the CDR3 is TGTGCCAGCAGCTCCCAATTGAACACTGAAGCTTTCTTT. Encoded protein: CASSSQLNTEAFF.

This clone was detected only once. The V call is TRBV6-2 or TRBV6-3, the J call TRBJ2-3; 9 bases are shared with TRBD2. Germline loops: CDR1 MNHEY, CDR2 SVGEGT. V was pared by 4 bases and J by 4 bases, with 3 bases of the junction left unmatched. This CDR3 spans 14 amino acids. The CDR3 protein is CASSLTSGPDTQYF. The CDR3 DNA reads as TGTGCCAGCAGTTTGACTAGCGGCCCAGATACGCAGTATTTT.

This chain uses TRBV28 with TRBJ1-5, with 8 bases aligning to TRBD1. CDR1 and CDR2 (germline): MDHEN, SYDVKM. There are 17 residues in the CDR3. V shed 5 bases and J 3 bases; nucleotides not matched to a gene: 12. The CDR3 coding sequence is TGTGCCAGCAGTCCACCAGGACAGGGAATTCTCAATCAGCCCCAGCATTTT. This gives the protein CASSPPGQGILNQPQHF.